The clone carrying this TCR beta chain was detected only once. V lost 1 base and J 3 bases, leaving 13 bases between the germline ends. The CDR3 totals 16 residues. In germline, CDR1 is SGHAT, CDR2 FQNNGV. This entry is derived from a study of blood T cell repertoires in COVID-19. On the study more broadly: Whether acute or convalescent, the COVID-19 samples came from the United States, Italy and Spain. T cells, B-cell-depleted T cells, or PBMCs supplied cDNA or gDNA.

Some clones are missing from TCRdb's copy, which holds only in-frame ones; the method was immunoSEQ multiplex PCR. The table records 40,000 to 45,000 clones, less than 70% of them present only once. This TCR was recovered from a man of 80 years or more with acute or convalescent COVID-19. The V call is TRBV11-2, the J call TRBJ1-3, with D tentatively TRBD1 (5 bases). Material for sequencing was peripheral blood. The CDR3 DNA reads TGTGCCAGCAGCTTAGGGCGGGGGAAGCATGGAAACACCATATATTTT. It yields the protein CASSLGRGKHGNTIYF.